The 14 T cell receptor beta chains in this list originate from one sample, sequenced in a study of CXCR3-negative and CXCR3-positive naive CD8 T cells. These TCRs' antigens remain unknown. Findings of the study overall: Against CXCR3-negative naive cells, CXCR3-positive naive cells showed more hydrophobic TRB CDR3s.

Through 5' RACE with UMI labels, the TRB cDNA libraries were prepared. TCRdb reprocessed the 5' RACE reads, with one entry per CDR3 protein and no DNA. Seen in this sample are 140,000 to 150,000 distinct CDR3 sequences; the ten most common clones hold 0.25% to 0.3%. Sequenced sample: naive CXCR3+ CD8+ T cells from blood. Subset noted: CD45RO-CCR7+CD27+CD95- naive CD8+ T cells expressing CXCR3 (TNR3+). The receptors were gathered from a human donor in good health. Some clones in this sample may be carry-over from other donors' samples.

This chain links TRBV9 with TRBJ2-7; checking the TCRdb D call of TRBD2 is not possible without DNA. The CDR3 covers 15 residues. Per the germline V gene, CDR1 is SGDLS and CDR2 is YYNGEE. The CDR3 spells CASSVAQSGTYEQYF.

The rearrangement uses TRBV28 and TRBJ2-3; there is no DNA to check the TCRdb D call of TRBD2. CDR3 size: 15 residues. Germline CDR1 MDHEN, CDR2 SYDVKM. The CDR3 loop is CASSLFEGGADTQYF.

The chain carries TRBV29-1 and TRBJ2-7; the D gene TCRdb calls, TRBD2, cannot be checked with no DNA. The CDR3 is made up of 14 amino acids. Germline V gives CDR1 SQVTM, CDR2 ANQGSEA. The CDR3 is CSVGTSGRAYEQYF.

This chain connects TRBV5-4 to TRBJ2-7. The length of the CDR3 is 14 residues. The germline gives CDR1 SGHNT, CDR2 YYREEE (reference sequence). The CDR3: CASSTRTLPYEQYF.

The rearrangement joins TRBV6-1 to TRBJ2-5; without DNA, the TCRdb call of TRBD1 cannot be checked. Germline assignment: CDR1 MNHNS and CDR2 SASEGT. The length of the CDR3 is 15 residues. This chain's CDR3 is CASSESPRDRETQYF.

The rearrangement links TRBV7-6 to TRBJ1-3. The CDR3 runs to 18 residues. Germline V lookup: CDR1 SGHVS, CDR2 FNYEAQ. The CDR3 sequence is CASSLEGGERETGNTIYF.

The chain links TRBV9 to TRBJ2-1. The CDR3 totals 15 residues. CDR1 is SGDLS and CDR2 is YYNGEE in the germline V gene. The chain's CDR3 is CASSVEAMVYNEQFF.

The J gene is TRBJ1-2, the V gene TRBV7-9. CDR3 length: 15 amino acids. In germline, CDR1 is SEHNR, CDR2 FQNEAQ (reference sequence). CDR3 protein: CASSFDSPSLYGYTF.

The gene calls are TRBV20-1 and TRBJ2-7. Germline V gene lookup returns CDR1 DFQATT and CDR2 SNEGSKA (reference sequence). This CDR3 spans 12 amino acids. The CDR3 loop reads CSADRGAYEQYF.

V gene TRBV12-3 or TRBV12-4 combines with J gene TRBJ1-2. The CDR3 is 14 amino acids. This CDR3 reads CASSPTGILNGYTF.

The rearrangement uses TRBV15 and TRBJ2-3; TCRdb's assignment of TRBD1 cannot be checked, as there is no DNA. The CDR3 is 14 amino acids. Germline V gives CDR1 LNHNV, CDR2 YYDKDF (reference sequence). Here the CDR3 reads CATSQGPSGDTQYF.

The V gene is TRBV6-5, the J gene TRBJ2-7. The CDR3 runs 15 residues. The V gene's germline CDR1 is MNHEY and CDR2 SVGAGI. The CDR3 region is CASSYSFGISYEQYF.

The CDR3 loop is CSALAGGPYEQFF. This rearrangement joins TRBV20-1 to TRBJ2-1; as DNA is missing, the TRBD2 call by TCRdb cannot be tested. CDR3 size: 13 residues. Looked up from germline, CDR1 is DFQATT and CDR2 is SNEGSKA (reference sequence).

The V gene is TRBV21-1, the J gene TRBJ1-2; the D call from TCRdb, TRBD1, cannot be confirmed without DNA. TRBV21-1 corresponds to a pseudogene. The CDR3 is 12 amino acids. CDR3 amino acids: CASSKQQDGYTF.